This entry lists 3 T cell receptor beta chains sequenced from one sample in a study of cytomegalovirus exposure and HLA in healthy donors. Use of 60 Vbeta and 13 Jbeta primers characterized the PCR. The method was immunoSEQ multiplex PCR; TCRdb's version includes in-frame clones alone and lacks a portion of them. Among about 230,000 clones listed, over 65% were seen once. Sequencing was performed on PBMCs. The receptor source for this set is a human donor in good health.

The V gene is TRBV25-1, the J gene TRBJ1-2; D gene uncertain. From germline, CDR1 is MGHDK and CDR2 SYGVNS. The length of the CDR3 is 14 residues. The V gene lost 0 bases and the J gene lost 8 bases, with 13 bases spanning the gap. Here the CDR3 reads CASSEYWSDLGYTF. CDR3 in DNA: TGTGCCAGCAGTGAATATTGGAGCGATCTCGGCTACACCTTC.

The rearrangement joins TRBV11-2 to TRBJ1-2; no clear D. Trimming stripped 1 base from V and 8 bases from J, with 17 bases between. Germline V CDR1 and CDR2: SGHAT, FQNNGV. The length of the CDR3 is 15 residues. CDR3 sequence: CASSLVPFQAKGYTF. As DNA, the CDR3 is TGTGCCAGCAGCTTAGTCCCATTCCAGGCGAAGGGCTACACCTTC.

The CDR3 region is CATSRVFRDRSEAFF. The CDR3 region has the DNA TGTGCCACCAGCAGAGTTTTTCGGGACAGGAGTGAAGCTTTCTTT. The chain links TRBV15 to TRBJ1-1; TRBD1 aligns across 8 bases. V shed 1 base and J 7 bases; nucleotides not matched to a gene: 8. CDR1 and CDR2 (germline): LNHNV, YYDKDF (reference sequence). CDR3 size: 15 residues.